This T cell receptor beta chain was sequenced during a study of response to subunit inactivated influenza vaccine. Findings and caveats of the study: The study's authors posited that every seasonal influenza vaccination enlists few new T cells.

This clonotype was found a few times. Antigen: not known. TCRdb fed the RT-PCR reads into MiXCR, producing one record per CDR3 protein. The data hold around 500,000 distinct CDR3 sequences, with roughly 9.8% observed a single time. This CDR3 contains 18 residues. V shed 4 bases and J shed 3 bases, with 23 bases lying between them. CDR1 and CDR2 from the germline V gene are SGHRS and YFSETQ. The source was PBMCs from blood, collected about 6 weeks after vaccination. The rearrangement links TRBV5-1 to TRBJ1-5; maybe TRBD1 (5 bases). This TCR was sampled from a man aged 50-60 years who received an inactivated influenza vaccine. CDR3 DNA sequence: TGCGCCAGCAGCATTGACGGCTTGGTGGGGACGGACAATCAGCCCCAGCATTTT. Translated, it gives CASSIDGLVGTDNQPQHF. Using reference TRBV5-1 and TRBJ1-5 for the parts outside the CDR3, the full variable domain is KAGVTQTPRYLIKTRGQQVTLSCSPISGHRSVSWYQQTPGQGLQFLFEYFSETQRNKGNFPGRFSGRQFSNSRSEMNVSTLELGDSALYLCASSIDGLVGTDNQPQHFGDGTRLSIL.